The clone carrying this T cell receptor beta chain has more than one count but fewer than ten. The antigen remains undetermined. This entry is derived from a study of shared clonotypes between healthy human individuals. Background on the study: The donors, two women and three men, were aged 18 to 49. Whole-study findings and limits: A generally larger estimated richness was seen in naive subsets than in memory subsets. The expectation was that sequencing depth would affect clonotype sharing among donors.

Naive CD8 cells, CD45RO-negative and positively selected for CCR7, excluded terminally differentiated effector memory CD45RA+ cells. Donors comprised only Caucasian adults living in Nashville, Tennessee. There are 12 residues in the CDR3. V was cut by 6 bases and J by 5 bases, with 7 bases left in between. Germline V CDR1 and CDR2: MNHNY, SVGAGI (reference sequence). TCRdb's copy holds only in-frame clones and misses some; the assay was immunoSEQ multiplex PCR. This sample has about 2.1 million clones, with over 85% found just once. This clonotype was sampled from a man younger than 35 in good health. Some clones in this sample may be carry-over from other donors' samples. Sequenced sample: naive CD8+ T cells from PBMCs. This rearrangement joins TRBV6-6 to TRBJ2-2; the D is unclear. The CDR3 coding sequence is TGTGCCAGCAGACTCCCTACCGGGGAGCTGTTTTTT. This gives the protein CASRLPTGELFF.